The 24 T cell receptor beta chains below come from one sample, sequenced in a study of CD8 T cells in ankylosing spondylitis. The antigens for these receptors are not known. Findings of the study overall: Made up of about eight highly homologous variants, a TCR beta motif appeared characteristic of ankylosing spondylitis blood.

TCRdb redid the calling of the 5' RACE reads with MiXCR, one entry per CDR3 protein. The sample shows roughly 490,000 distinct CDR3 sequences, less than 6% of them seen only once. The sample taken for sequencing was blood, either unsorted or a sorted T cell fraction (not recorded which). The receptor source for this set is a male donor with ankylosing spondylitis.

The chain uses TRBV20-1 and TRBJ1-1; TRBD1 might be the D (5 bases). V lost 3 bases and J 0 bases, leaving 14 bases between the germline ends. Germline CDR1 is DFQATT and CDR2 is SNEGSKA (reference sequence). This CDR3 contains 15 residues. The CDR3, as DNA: TGCAGTGCTAGTTGGGCAGGGCTCCTGAACACTGAAGCTTTCTTT. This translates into CSASWAGLLNTEAFF.

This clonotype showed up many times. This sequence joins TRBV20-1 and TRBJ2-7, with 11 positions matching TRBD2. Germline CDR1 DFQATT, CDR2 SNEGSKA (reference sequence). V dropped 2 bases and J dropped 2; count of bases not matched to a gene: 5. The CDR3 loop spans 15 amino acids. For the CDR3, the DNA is TGCAGTGCTAGAAAGACTAGCGGGAATCCCTACGAGCAGTACTTC. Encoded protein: CSARKTSGNPYEQYF.

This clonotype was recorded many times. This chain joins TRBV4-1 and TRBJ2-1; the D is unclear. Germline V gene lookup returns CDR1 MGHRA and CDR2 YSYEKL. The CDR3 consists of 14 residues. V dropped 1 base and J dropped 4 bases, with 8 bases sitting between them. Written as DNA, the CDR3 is TGCGCCAGCAGCCAAGTTGGACGTTACAATGAGCAGTTCTTC. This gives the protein CASSQVGRYNEQFF.

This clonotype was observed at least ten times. The CDR3 reads CASSLAVLAGQGLNEQFF. The CDR3 DNA follows: TGCGCCAGCAGCTTGGCCGTTCTAGCCGGACAGGGTCTCAATGAGCAGTTCTTC. This chain joins TRBV5-1 and TRBJ2-1, with 8 bases fitting TRBD1. Germline trimming cut 0 bases from V and 6 bases from J; bases unmatched to any gene: 14. The germline gives CDR1 SGHRS, CDR2 YFSETQ. The CDR3 is made up of 18 amino acids.

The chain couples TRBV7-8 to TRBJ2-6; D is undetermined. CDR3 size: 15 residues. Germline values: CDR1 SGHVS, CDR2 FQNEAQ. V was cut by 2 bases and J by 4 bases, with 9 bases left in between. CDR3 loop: CASSLSRSGANVLTF. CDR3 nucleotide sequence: TGTGCCAGCAGCTTAAGTAGATCCGGGGCCAACGTCCTGACTTTC.

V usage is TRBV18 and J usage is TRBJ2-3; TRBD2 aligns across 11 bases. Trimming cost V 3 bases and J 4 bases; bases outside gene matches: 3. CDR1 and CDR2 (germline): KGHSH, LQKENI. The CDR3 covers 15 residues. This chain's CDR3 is CASSPTSGSADTQYF. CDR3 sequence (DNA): TGTGCCAGCTCACCCACTAGCGGGAGTGCAGATACGCAGTATTTT.

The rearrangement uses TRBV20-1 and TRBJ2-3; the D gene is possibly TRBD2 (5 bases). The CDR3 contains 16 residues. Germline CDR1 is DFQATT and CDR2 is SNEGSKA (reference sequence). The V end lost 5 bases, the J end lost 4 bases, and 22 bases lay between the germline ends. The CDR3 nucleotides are TGCAGTGCTTCAAGGAGGAGGACTGCAGGAGCAGATACGCAGTATTTT. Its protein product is CSASRRRTAGADTQYF.

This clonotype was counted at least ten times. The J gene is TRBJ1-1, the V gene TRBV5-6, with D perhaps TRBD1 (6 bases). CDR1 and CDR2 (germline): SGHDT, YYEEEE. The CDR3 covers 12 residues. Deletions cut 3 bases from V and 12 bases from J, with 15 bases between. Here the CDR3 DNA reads TGTGCCAGCAGCTCGTTGACAGGCCCGACTTTCTTT. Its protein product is CASSSLTGPTFF.

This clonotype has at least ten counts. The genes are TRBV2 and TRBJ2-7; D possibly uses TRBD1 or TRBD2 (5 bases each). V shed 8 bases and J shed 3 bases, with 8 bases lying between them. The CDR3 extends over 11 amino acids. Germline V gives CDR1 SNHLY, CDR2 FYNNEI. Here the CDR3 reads CASGGYYEQYF. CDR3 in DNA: TGTGCCAGCGGGGGTTACTACGAGCAGTACTTC.

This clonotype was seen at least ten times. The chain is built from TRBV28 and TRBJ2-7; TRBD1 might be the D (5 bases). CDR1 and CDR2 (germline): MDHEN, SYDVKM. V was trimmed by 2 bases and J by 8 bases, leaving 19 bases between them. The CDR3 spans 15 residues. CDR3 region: CASSLIPGQGGKQYF. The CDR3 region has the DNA TGTGCCAGCAGTTTAATCCCCGGACAAGGTGGGAAGCAGTACTTC.

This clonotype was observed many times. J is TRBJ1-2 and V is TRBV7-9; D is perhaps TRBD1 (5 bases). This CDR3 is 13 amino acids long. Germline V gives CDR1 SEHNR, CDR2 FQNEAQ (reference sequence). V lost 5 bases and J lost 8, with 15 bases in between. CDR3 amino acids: CASSGTGWRGYTF. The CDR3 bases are TGTGCCAGCAGCGGCACAGGATGGAGGGGCTACACCTTC. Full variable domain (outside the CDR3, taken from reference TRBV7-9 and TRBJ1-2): DTGVSQNPRHKITKRGQNVTFRCDPISEHNRLYWYRQTLGQGPEFLTYFQNEAQLEKSRLLSDRFSAERPKGSFSTLEIQRTEQGDSAMYLCASSGTGWRGYTFGSGTRLTVV.

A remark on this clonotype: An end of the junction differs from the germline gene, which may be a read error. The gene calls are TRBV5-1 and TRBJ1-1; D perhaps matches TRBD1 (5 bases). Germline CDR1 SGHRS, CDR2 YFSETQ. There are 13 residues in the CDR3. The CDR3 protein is CASQGNLNTETFF. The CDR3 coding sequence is TGCGCCAGTCAGGGAAACCTTAACACTGAAACTTTCTTT.

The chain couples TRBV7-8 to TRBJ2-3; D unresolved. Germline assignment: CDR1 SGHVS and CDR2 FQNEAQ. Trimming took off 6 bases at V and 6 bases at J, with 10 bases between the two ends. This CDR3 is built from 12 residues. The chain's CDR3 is CASRPARDTQYF. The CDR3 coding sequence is TGTGCCAGCAGACCCGCCCGGGATACGCAGTATTTT.

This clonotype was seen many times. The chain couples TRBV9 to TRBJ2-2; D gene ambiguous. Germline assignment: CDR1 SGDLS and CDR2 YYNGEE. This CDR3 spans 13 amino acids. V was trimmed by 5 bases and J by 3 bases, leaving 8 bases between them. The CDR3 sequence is CASSGPYTGELFF. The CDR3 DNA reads TGTGCCAGCAGTGGCCCTTACACCGGGGAGCTGTTTTTT.

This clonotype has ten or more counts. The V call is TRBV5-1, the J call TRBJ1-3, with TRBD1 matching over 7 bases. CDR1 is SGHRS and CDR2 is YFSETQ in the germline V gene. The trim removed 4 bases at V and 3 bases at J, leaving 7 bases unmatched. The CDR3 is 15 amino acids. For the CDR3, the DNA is TGCGCCAGCAGCCCTATGACAGGGAGTGGAAACACCATATATTTT. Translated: CASSPMTGSGNTIYF.

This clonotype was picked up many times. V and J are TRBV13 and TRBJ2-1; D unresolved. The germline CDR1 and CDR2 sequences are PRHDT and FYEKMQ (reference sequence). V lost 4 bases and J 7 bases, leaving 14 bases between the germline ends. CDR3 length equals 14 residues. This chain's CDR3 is CASSSRPVVNEQFF. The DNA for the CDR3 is TGTGCCAGCAGCTCCCGCCCAGTCGTAAATGAGCAGTTCTTC. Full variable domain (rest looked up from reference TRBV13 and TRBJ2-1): AAGVIQSPRHLIKEKRETATLKCYPIPRHDTVYWYQQGPGQDPQFLISFYEKMQSDKGSIPDRFSAQQFSDYHSELNMSSLELGDSALYFCASSSRPVVNEQFFGPGTRLTVL.

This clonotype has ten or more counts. DNA for the CDR3: TGCAGTGTTTTGGTCCTTTCCCCTTACGAGCAGTACTTC. Translating it yields CSVLVLSPYEQYF. The rearrangement joins TRBV20-1 to TRBJ2-7; D unclear. Trimming left V 7 bases short and J 4 bases short, with 17 bases between. CDR1 and CDR2 (germline): DFQATT, SNEGSKA (reference sequence). This CDR3 spans 13 amino acids.

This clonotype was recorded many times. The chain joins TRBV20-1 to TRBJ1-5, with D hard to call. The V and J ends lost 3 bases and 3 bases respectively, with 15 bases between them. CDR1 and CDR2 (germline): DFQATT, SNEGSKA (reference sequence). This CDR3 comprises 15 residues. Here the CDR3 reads CSARGGVGDNQPQHF. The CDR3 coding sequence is TGCAGTGCTAGGGGTGGCGTTGGGGACAATCAGCCCCAGCATTTT.

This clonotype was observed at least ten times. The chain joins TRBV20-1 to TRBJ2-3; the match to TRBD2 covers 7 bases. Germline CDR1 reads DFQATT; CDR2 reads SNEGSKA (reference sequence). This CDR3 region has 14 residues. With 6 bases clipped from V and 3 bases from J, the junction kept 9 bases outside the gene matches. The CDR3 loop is CSALPGLRTDTQYF. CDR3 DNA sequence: TGCAGTGCCTTACCGGGACTAAGGACAGATACGCAGTATTTT.

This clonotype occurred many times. In DNA, the CDR3 is TGTGCCAGCAGCTCAGGACCGAGCGTATCCTACGAGCAGTACTTC. This sequence encodes CASSSGPSVSYEQYF. The chain carries TRBV7-9 and TRBJ2-7, with no clear D. The CDR3 has 15 amino acids. Germline V CDR1 and CDR2: SEHNR, FQNEAQ (reference sequence). Trimming shortened V by 4 bases and J by 1 base, and 14 bases separated the two germline ends.

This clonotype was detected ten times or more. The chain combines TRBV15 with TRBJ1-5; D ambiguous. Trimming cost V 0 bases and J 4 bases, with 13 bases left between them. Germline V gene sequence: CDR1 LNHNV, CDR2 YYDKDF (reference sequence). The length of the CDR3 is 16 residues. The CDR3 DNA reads TGTGCCACCAGCAGAGATCCGGGCAGCTTAAATCAGCCCCAGCATTTT. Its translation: CATSRDPGSLNQPQHF.

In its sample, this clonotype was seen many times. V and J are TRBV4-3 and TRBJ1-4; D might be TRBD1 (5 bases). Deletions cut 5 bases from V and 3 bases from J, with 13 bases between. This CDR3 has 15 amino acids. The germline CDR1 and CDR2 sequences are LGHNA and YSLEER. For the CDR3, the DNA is TGCGCCAGCAGCGGACGGGGGTGGTCTAATGAAAAACTGTTTTTT. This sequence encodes CASSGRGWSNEKLFF.

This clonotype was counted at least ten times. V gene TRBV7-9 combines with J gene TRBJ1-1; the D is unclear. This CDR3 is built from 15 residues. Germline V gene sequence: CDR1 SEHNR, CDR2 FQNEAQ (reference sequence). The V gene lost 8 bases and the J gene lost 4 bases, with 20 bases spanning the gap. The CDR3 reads CASRRPDAGRTEAFF. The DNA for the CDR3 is TGTGCCAGCCGCCGTCCGGATGCCGGACGCACTGAAGCTTTCTTT.

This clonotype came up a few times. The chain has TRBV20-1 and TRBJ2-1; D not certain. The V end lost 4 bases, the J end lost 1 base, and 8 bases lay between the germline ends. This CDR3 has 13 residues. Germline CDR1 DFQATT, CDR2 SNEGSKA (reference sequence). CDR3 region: CSANSRSYNEQFF. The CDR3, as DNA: TGCAGTGCTAACTCTAGATCCTACAATGAGCAGTTCTTC.